The source of this T cell receptor beta chain is a study of human T cells and chemical hapten exposure. Study in general: Subjects had 2% DPC placed on about 2 cm by about 2 cm of upper inner arm skin for sensitization. Chiefly female patients presented with alopecia areata, totalis or universalis.

Findings and limits, study-wide: Expanded TCR sets contained significantly more large CDR3 similarity clusters than controls.

The CDR3 runs 15 residues. Germline loops: CDR1 SGHTA, CDR2 FQGNSA. Losses at the gene ends were 5 bases for V and 5 bases for J; bases not matched to a gene: 4. This clonotype has a handful of counts. Its cognate antigen is unknown. Regarding time point: pre-sensitization, week 0. Regarding treatment: therapeutic diphenylcyclopropenone sensitization with weekly scalp DPC. TCRdb itself ran the RACE reads through MiXCR, one entry per CDR3 protein. The repertoire holds around 300,000 distinct CDR3 sequences, with roughly 8% as singletons. The sequence derives from a man younger than 35 with alopecia areata. Some clones in this sample may be carry-over from other donors' samples. The rearrangement links TRBV7-2 to TRBJ2-4, with 12 positions matching TRBD1. The sequenced sample was whole blood, obtained in connection with sensitization to the hapten diphenylcyclopropenone (DPC). The CDR3 bases are TGTGCCAGCAGCCCGGGACAGGGGGCCGAAAACATTCAGTACTTC. Amino acid sequence: CASSPGQGAENIQYF.